The 17 T cell receptor beta chains below all came from one sample that was sequenced in a study of cytomegalovirus exposure and HLA in healthy donors (dated by TCRdb to 2015 to 2018). Libraries were constructed by the immunoSEQ multiplex PCR assay. A mixture of 60 forward primers for TCR Vbeta segments and 13 reverse primers for TCR Jbeta segments was used in the multiplex PCR. The table was pulled from immuneACCESS by TCRdb, which kept in-frame rearrangements only. Such tables lose some clones; where checked, under half of the loss comes from unresolved V genes, and the rest has no known cause. The sample has approximately 160,000 clones on record, approximately 80% of them singletons. The leading ten clones occupy approximately 0.8% of the sample. Sequenced sample: PBMCs. These TCRs come from a woman aged 18-30 years in good health and CMV-seronegative.

The chain combines TRBV19 with TRBJ2-7; D uncertain. Trimming took off 5 bases at V and 2 bases at J, with 13 bases between the two ends. Germline loops: CDR1 LNHDA, CDR2 SQIVND (reference sequence). The CDR3 has 14 amino acids. Here the CDR3 DNA reads TGTGCCAGTAGTTCTCAAGTTTCTACCTACGAGCAGTACTTC. It specifies CASSSQVSTYEQYF.

V and J are TRBV7-3 and TRBJ1-4; TRBD1 agrees at 9 bases. The CDR3 runs to 15 residues. From germline, CDR1 is SGHTA and CDR2 FQGTGA. The ends lost 5 bases at V and 6 bases at J; junction bases unmatched: 7. The CDR3 DNA reads TGTGCCAGCAGCCAGTCCGGACAGGGGCATGAAAAACTGTTTTTT. Translated: CASSQSGQGHEKLFF.

The chain combines TRBV6-5 with TRBJ1-1; no clear D. The V end was cut by 6 bases, the J end by 0 bases, with 11 bases between. This CDR3 region has 14 residues. CDR1 and CDR2 (germline): MNHEY, SVGAGI. CDR3 amino acids: CASSLRRMNTEAFF. As DNA, the CDR3 is TGTGCCAGCAGCCTGAGGCGTATGAACACTGAAGCTTTCTTT.

This clone was seen only a few times. The chain is built from TRBV19 and TRBJ2-1; 7 bases match TRBD2. The CDR3 extends over 16 amino acids. Germline-derived CDR1 and CDR2 are LNHDA and SQIVND (reference sequence). V lost 3 bases and J lost 0; bases outside the gene matches: 5. CDR3 sequence (DNA): TGTGCCAGTAGTATCCTGACTAGCAACTCCTACAATGAGCAGTTCTTC. Its protein is CASSILTSNSYNEQFF. Complete variable domain (other parts from reference TRBV19 and TRBJ2-1): DGGITQSPKYLFRKEGQNVTLSCEQNLNHDAMYWYRQDPGQGLRLIYYSQIVNDFQKGDIAEGYSVSREKKESFPLTVTSAQKNPTAFYLCASSILTSNSYNEQFFGPGTRLTVL.

The chain combines TRBV28 with TRBJ2-3; 10 bases are shared with TRBD2. V shed 11 bases and J 10 bases; nucleotides not matched to a gene: 12. The CDR3 sequence is 13 residues long. CDR1 and CDR2 (germline): MDHEN, SYDVKM. CDR3 sequence reads: CASKPPAGGSQYF. CDR3 nucleotide sequence: TGTGCCTCAAAACCGCCAGCGGGAGGGTCGCAGTATTTT.

The chain couples TRBV10-2 to TRBJ1-1; no reliable D call. Germline V lookup: CDR1 WSHSY, CDR2 SAAADI. Trimming took off 0 bases at V and 7 bases at J, with 6 bases between the two ends. This CDR3 spans 12 amino acids. In DNA, the CDR3 is TGCGCCAGCAGTGAGTCCCTAATTGAAGCTTTCTTT. This sequence encodes CASSESLIEAFF.

Only a few counts were recorded for this clone. The rearrangement links TRBV11-2 to TRBJ2-1; perhaps TRBD1 as D (6 bases). CDR1 is SGHAT and CDR2 is FQNNGV in the germline V gene. Trimming cost V 4 bases and J 4 bases, with 14 bases left between them. This CDR3 spans 15 amino acids. CDR3 residues: CASSSIRQAYNEQFF. The CDR3 DNA reads as TGTGCCAGCAGCTCTATCCGACAGGCTTACAATGAGCAGTTCTTC. The whole variable domain, remainder taken from reference TRBV11-2 and TRBJ2-1, is EAGVAQSPRYKIIEKRQSVAFWCNPISGHATLYWYQQILGQGPKLLIQFQNNGVVDDSQLPKDRFSAERLKGVDSTLKIQPAKLEDSAVYLCASSSIRQAYNEQFFGPGTRLTVL.

The chain recombines TRBV7-2 with TRBJ2-2, with D unresolved. CDR3 length equals 15 residues. Trimming pared 5 bases from V and 7 bases from J, leaving 17 bases between. CDR1 is SGHTA, CDR2 FQGNSA, per germline. CDR3 in DNA: TGTGCCAGCAGCCCCTCGAGAAACAGTCACGGGGAGCTGTTTTTT. Translating gives CASSPSRNSHGELFF.

The chain uses TRBV4-1 and TRBJ1-5; D is perhaps TRBD1 (6 bases). From germline, CDR1 is MGHRA and CDR2 YSYEKL. The CDR3 sequence is 14 residues long. Deletions cut 0 bases from V and 6 bases from J, with 9 bases between. The CDR3 sequence: CASSQEQGRQPQHF. The DNA of the CDR3 is TGCGCCAGCAGCCAAGAACAGGGACGTCAGCCCCAGCATTTT.

The chain links TRBV2 to TRBJ2-3, with 8 bases aligning to TRBD2. CDR1 is SNHLY and CDR2 is FYNNEI in the germline V gene. V lost 11 bases and J lost 4; bases outside the gene matches: 11. The CDR3 is made up of 14 amino acids. This CDR3 is CAAKGTSSPDTQYF. The CDR3 nucleotides are TGTGCCGCCAAGGGGACTAGTAGCCCAGATACGCAGTATTTT.

CDR3 DNA sequence: TGTGCCAGCAGTGACTCGGGGGAGGGCCACAATGAGCAGTTCTTC. The encoded protein is CASSDSGEGHNEQFF. The chain recombines TRBV6-4 with TRBJ2-1, with 7 nucleotides matching TRBD2. Germline V CDR1 and CDR2: MRHNA, SNTAGT. The CDR3 runs 15 residues. The ends lost 0 bases at V and 5 bases at J; junction bases unmatched: 4.

The V gene is TRBV7-2, the J gene TRBJ2-7, with 7 bases aligning to TRBD2. After removal of 2 bases from V and 0 bases from J, the junction contained 4 bases not matched to a gene. CDR1 and CDR2 from the germline V gene are SGHTA and FQGNSA. CDR3 size: 15 residues. The CDR3 spells CASSLRRTSSYEQYF. CDR3 DNA sequence: TGTGCCAGCAGCTTACGACGGACTAGCTCCTACGAGCAGTACTTC.

The chain combines TRBV19 with TRBJ2-2; 7 bases align to TRBD2. After removal of 6 bases from V and 3 bases from J, the junction contained 7 bases not matched to a gene. The CDR3 contains 15 residues. The V gene's germline CDR1 is LNHDA and CDR2 SQIVND (reference sequence). The chain's CDR3 is CASRREGGDTGELFF. In DNA form, the CDR3 reads TGTGCCAGTAGAAGGGAGGGCGGGGACACCGGGGAGCTGTTTTTT.

The chain combines TRBV7-9 with TRBJ2-1; the match to TRBD2 covers 15 bases. The germline V gene has CDR1 SEHNR and CDR2 FQNEAQ (reference sequence). This CDR3 spans 18 amino acids. V shed 5 bases, J shed 6 bases, and the junction held 11 bases outside the gene matches. CDR3 amino acids: CASSPRTGLAGGINEQFF. The CDR3 DNA reads as TGTGCCAGCAGCCCCCGTACGGGACTAGCGGGAGGAATCAATGAGCAGTTCTTC.

The V call is TRBV6-4, the J call TRBJ2-1; 8 bases line up with TRBD1. CDR1 and CDR2 (germline): MRHNA, SNTAGT. V trimming: 10 bases; J trimming: 5 bases; junction bases outside the gene matches: 7. This CDR3 has 13 amino acids. The CDR3 here is CATGDRRHNEQFF. The CDR3 DNA is TGTGCCACTGGGGACAGGAGACACAATGAGCAGTTCTTC.

This chain links TRBV19 with TRBJ1-5; 7 nucleotides align to TRBD1. The V and J ends lost 8 bases and 7 bases, in that order; junction bases with no gene match: 11. The V gene's germline CDR1 is LNHDA and CDR2 SQIVND (reference sequence). The CDR3 has 14 amino acids. The CDR3 DNA sequence: TGTGCCAGTGGCAGACAGGGCTTCTCGCAGCCCCAGCATTTT. Translating gives CASGRQGFSQPQHF. Full variable domain (outside the CDR3, taken from reference TRBV19 and TRBJ1-5): DGGITQSPKYLFRKEGQNVTLSCEQNLNHDAMYWYRQDPGQGLRLIYYSQIVNDFQKGDIAEGYSVSREKKESFPLTVTSAQKNPTAFYLCASGRQGFSQPQHFGDGTRLSIL.

This clone was seen a few times. This rearrangement joins TRBV5-1 to TRBJ2-5; the D gene is possibly TRBD2 (6 bases). With 0 bases removed from V and 3 bases from J, the gap between germline ends came to 6 bases. The CDR3 runs to 13 residues. From germline, CDR1 is SGHRS and CDR2 YFSETQ. CDR3 in amino acids: CASSLGGEETQYF. CDR3 nucleotides: TGCGCCAGCAGCTTGGGGGGGGAAGAGACCCAGTACTTC. Drawing the rest from reference TRBV5-1 and TRBJ2-5, the complete variable domain is KAGVTQTPRYLIKTRGQQVTLSCSPISGHRSVSWYQQTPGQGLQFLFEYFSETQRNKGNFPGRFSGRQFSNSRSEMNVSTLELGDSALYLCASSLGGEETQYFGPGTRLLVL.